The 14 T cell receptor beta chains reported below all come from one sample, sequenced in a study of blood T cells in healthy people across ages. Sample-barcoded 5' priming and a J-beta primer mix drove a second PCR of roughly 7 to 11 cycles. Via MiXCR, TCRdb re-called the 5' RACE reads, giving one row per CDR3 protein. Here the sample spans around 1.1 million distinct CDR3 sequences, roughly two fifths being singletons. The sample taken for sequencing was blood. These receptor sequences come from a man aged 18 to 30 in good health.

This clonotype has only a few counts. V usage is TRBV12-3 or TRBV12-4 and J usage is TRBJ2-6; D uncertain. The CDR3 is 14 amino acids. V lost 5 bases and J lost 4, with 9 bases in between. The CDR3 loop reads CASSPSGGANVLTF. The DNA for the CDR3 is TGTGCCAGCAGTCCCTCGGGCGGGGCCAACGTCCTGACTTTC.

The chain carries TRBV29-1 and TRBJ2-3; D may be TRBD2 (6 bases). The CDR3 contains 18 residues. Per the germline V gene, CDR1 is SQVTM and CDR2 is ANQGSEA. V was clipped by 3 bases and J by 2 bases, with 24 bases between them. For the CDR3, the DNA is TGCAGCGTTGACGGGCCTGTTGAAGAGCGGGTGTACACAGATACGCAGTATTTT. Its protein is CSVDGPVEERVYTDTQYF.

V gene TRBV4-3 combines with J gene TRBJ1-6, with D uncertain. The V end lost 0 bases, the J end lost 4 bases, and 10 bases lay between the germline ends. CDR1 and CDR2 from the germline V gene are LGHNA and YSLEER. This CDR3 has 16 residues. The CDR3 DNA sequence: TGCGCCAGCAGCCAAGATGACGCAGGTTATAATTCACCCCTCCACTTT. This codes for CASSQDDAGYNSPLHF.

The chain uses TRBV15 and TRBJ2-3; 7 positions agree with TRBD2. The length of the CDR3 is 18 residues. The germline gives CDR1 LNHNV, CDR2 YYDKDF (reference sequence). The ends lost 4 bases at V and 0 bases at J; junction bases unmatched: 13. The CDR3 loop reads CATSTLGEGRGSTDTQYF. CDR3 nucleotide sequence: TGTGCCACCAGCACGCTTGGGGAGGGACGAGGAAGCACAGATACGCAGTATTTT. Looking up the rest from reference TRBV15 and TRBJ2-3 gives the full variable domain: DAMVIQNPRYQVTQFGKPVTLSCSQTLNHNVMYWYQQKSSQAPKLLFHYYDKDFNNEADTPDNFQSRRPNTSFCFLDIRSPGLGDTAMYLCATSTLGEGRGSTDTQYFGPGTRLTVL.

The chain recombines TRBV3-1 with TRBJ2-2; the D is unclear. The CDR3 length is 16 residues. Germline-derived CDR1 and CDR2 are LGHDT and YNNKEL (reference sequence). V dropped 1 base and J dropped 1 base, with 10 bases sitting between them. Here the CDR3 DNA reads TGTGCCAGCAGCCAAGTTTCCTTAGGGAACACCGGGGAGCTGTTTTTT. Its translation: CASSQVSLGNTGELFF.

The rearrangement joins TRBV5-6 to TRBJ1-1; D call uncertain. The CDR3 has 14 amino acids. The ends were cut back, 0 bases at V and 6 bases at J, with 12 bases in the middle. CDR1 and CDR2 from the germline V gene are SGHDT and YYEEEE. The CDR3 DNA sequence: TGTGCCAGCAGCTTGGATGGCGGAAGTCCTGAAGCTTTCTTT. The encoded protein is CASSLDGGSPEAFF.

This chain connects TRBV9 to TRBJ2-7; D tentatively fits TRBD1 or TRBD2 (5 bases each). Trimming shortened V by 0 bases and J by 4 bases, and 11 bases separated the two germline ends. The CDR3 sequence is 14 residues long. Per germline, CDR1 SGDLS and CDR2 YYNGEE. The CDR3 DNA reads TGTGCCAGCAGCGTAGGAGGGGAGAATTACGAGCAGTACTTC. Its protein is CASSVGGENYEQYF.

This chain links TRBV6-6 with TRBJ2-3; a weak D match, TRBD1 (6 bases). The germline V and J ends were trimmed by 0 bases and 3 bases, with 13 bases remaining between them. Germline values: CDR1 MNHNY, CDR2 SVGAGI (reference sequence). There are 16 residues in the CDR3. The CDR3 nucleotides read TGTGCCAGCAGTTACTCGTTACTAAGGGGGACAGATACGCAGTATTTT. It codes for CASSYSLLRGTDTQYF.

The CDR3: CSARGTDSSYNEQFF. The CDR3 DNA follows: TGCAGTGCTAGAGGGACGGACAGCTCCTACAATGAGCAGTTCTTC. The chain has TRBV20-1 and TRBJ2-1, with a weak D call TRBD1 (6 bases). Trimming removed 1 base from V and 0 bases from J, with 10 bases in between. This CDR3 is built from 15 residues. Germline-derived CDR1 and CDR2 are DFQATT and SNEGSKA (reference sequence).

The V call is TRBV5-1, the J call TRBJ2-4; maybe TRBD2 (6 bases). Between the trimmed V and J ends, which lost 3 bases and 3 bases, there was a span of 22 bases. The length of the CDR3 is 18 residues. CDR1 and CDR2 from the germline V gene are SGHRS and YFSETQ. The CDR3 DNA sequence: TGCGCCAGCAGCTGGGGCCCTCTTACGAACGGGGGCAAAAACATTCAGTACTTC. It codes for CASSWGPLTNGGKNIQYF.

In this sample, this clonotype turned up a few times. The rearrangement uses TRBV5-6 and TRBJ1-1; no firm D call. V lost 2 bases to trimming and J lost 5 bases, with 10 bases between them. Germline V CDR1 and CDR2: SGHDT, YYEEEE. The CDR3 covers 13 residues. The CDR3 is CASSLSTGTEAFF. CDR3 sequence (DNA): TGTGCCAGCAGCTTATCGACCGGGACTGAAGCTTTCTTT.

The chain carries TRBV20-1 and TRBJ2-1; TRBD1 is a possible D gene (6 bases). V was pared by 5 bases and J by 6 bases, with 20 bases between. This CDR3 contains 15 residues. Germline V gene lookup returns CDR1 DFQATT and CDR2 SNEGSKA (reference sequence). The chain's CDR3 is CSAQLKRTVGNEQFF. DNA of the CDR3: TGCAGTGCTCAACTAAAACGGACAGTTGGCAATGAGCAGTTCTTC.

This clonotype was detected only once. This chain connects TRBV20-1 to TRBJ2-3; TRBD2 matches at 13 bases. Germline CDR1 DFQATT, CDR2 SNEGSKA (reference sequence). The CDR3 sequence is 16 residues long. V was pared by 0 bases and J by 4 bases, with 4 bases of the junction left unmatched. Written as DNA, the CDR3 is TGCAGTGCTAGAGATCTAGGACTAGCGGGAGCAGATACGCAGTATTTT. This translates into CSARDLGLAGADTQYF.

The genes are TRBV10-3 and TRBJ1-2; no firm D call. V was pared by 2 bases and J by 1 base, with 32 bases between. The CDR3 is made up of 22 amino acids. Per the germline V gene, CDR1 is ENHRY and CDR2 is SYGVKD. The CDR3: CAISEAALKYQRTGALNYGYTF. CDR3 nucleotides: TGTGCCATCAGTGAGGCAGCCCTCAAGTATCAAAGGACTGGTGCCCTTAACTATGGCTACACCTTC.